This T cell receptor (beta chain) was sequenced for a study of blood T cell repertoires in COVID-19. Across the study: Some COVID-19 samples were acute and others convalescent; all came from the United States, Italy and Spain. Nucleic acid was either cDNA or gDNA, and it came from T cells, B-cell-depleted T cells, or PBMCs.

The V and J ends lost 4 bases and 8 bases, in that order; junction bases with no gene match: 5. Germline V gene sequence: CDR1 KGHSH, CDR2 LQKENI. The CDR3 runs to 13 residues. Original processing notes: Quantification of nucleated cells was approximated via reference gene primer amplification. Only in-frame clones appear in the TCRdb table, and some are missing; sequencing was by immunoSEQ multiplex PCR. V, J and clone size derive from that table, while D and trimming were established from the DNA sequence. This table has about 180,000 clones, less than 90% appearing once. Sequenced input: peripheral blood. The receptor comes from a man aged 18-30 years with active or convalescent COVID-19. The V and J genes are TRBV18 and TRBJ2-1, with 7 bases aligning to TRBD1. CDR3 sequence reads: CASSQQGRDEQFF. DNA for the CDR3: TGTGCCAGCTCACAACAGGGGCGCGATGAGCAGTTCTTC.